The following is a T cell receptor (beta chain) sequence with its context. The target antigen is unknown. These data come from a study of CD8 T cells in ankylosing spondylitis. Regarding the study as a whole: In ankylosing spondylitis blood, a motif of several highly homologous TCR beta variants appeared characteristic.

Germline V CDR1 and CDR2: SEHNR, FQNEAQ (reference sequence). The CDR3 is made up of 14 amino acids. Trimming cost V 5 bases and J 4 bases, with 13 bases left between them. TCRdb reprocessed the 5' RACE reads via MiXCR and lists one record per CDR3 protein. The sample lists about 700,000 distinct CDR3 sequences, around 19% occurring once. Sequencing was done on a sample of blood, either unsorted or a sorted T cell fraction (not recorded which). This clonotype was sampled from a male donor with ankylosing spondylitis. The chain carries TRBV7-9 and TRBJ2-3; no reliable D call. In nucleotides, the CDR3 is TGTGCCAGCAGCCCGCCGATACAGCCAGATACGCAGTATTTT. This encodes CASSPPIQPDTQYF.